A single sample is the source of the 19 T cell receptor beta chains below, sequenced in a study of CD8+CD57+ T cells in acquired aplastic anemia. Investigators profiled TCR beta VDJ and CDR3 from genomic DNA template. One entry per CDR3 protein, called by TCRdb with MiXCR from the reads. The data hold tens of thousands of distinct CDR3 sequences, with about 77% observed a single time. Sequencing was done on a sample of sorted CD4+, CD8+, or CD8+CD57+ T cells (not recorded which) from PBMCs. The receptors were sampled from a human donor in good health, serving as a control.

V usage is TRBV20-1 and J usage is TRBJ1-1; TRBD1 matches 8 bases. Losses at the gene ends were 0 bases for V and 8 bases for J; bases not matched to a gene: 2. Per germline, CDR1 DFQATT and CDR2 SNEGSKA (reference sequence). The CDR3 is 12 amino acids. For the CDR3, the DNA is TGCAGTGCTAGAGATCGGGACAGGGAAGCTTTCTTT. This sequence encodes CSARDRDREAFF.

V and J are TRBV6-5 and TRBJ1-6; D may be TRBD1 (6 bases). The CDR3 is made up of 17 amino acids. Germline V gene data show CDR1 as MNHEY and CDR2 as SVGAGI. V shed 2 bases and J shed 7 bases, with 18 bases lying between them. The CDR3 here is CASSYTRTAVGNSPLHF. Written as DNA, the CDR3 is TGTGCCAGCAGTTACACAAGGACAGCCGTTGGGAATTCACCCCTCCACTTT.

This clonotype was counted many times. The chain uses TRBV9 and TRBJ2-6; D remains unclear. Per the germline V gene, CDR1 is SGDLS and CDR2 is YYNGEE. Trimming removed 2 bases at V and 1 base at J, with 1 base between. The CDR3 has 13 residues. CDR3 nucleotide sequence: TGTGCCAGCAGCGTTTCTGGGGCCAACGTCCTGACTTTC. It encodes CASSVSGANVLTF.

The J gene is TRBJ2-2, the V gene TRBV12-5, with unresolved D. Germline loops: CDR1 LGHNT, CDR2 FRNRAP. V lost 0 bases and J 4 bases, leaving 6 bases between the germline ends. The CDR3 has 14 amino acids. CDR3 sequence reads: CASGLVQGTGELFF. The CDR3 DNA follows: TGTGCTAGTGGTTTGGTACAAGGCACCGGGGAGCTGTTTTTT.

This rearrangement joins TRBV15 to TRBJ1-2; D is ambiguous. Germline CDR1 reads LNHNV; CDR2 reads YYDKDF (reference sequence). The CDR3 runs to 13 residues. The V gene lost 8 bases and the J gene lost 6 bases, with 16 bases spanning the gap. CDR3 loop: CATSGPPSDGYTF. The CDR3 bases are TGTGCCACCTCCGGGCCTCCTTCGGATGGCTACACCTTC.

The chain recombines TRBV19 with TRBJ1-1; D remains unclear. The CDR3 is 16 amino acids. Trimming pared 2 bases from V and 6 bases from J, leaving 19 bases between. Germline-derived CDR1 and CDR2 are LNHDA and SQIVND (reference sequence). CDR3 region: CASSITLRSRFAEAFF. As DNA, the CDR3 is TGTGCCAGTAGTATAACCCTACGTAGTAGGTTCGCTGAAGCTTTCTTT.

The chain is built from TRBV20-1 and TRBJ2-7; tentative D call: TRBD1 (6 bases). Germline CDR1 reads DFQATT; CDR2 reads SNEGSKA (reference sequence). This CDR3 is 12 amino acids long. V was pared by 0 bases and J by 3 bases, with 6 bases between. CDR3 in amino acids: CSAREQGYEQYF. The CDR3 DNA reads TGCAGTGCTAGAGAACAGGGCTACGAGCAGTACTTC.

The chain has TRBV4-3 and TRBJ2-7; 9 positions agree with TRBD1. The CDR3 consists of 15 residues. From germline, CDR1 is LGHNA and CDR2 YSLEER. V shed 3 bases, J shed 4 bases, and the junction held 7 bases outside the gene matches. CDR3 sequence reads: CASSHGTGGTYEQYF. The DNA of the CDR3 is TGCGCCAGCAGCCACGGAACAGGGGGCACTTACGAGCAGTACTTC.

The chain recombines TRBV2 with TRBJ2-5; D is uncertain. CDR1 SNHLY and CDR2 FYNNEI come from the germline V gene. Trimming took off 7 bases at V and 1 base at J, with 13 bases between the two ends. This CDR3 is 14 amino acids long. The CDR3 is CASKGRQAQETQYF. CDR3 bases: TGTGCCAGCAAGGGTCGACAAGCCCAAGAGACCCAGTACTTC.

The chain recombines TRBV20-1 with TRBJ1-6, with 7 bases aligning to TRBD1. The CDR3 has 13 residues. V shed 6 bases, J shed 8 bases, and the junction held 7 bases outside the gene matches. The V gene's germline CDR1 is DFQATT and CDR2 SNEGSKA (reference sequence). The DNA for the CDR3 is TGCAGTGCCAGGGGGACAAAGGATTCACCCCTCCACTTT. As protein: CSARGTKDSPLHF.

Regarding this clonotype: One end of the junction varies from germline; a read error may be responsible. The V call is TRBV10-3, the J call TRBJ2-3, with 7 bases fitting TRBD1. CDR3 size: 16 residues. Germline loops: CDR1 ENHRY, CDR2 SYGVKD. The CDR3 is CATSATDRFRADTQYF. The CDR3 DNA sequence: TGTGCCACCAGTGCCACGGACAGGTTTCGGGCAGATACGCAGTATTTT.

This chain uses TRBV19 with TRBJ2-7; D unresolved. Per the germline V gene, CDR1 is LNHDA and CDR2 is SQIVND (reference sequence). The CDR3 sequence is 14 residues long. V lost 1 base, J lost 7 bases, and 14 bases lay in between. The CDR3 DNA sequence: TGTGCCAGTAGTATAGTTGCCGGTCCTAGGGAGCAGTACTTC. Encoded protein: CASSIVAGPREQYF.

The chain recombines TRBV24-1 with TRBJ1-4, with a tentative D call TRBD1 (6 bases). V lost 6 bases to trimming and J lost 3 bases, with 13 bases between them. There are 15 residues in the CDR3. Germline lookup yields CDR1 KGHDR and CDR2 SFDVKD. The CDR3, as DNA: TGTGCCACCAGTCCCGCGGGGGCTGCTAATGAAAAACTGTTTTTT. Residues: CATSPAGAANEKLFF.

The CDR3 here is CAIEGNGSYEQYF. The CDR3 coding sequence is TGTGCCATCGAGGGTAACGGATCCTACGAGCAGTACTTC. The rearrangement uses TRBV10-3 and TRBJ2-7, with TRBD2 as a possible D gene (5 bases). Germline V gene sequence: CDR1 ENHRY, CDR2 SYGVKD. The CDR3 runs 13 residues. The ends were cut back, 8 bases at V and 1 base at J, with 12 bases in the middle.

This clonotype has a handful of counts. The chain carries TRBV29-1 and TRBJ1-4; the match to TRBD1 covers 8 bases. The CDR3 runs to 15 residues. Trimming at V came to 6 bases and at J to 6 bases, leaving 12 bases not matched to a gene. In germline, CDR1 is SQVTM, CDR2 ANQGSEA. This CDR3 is CSVQLQGEAYEKLFF. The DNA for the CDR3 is TGCAGCGTGCAACTACAGGGGGAAGCCTATGAAAAACTGTTTTTT.

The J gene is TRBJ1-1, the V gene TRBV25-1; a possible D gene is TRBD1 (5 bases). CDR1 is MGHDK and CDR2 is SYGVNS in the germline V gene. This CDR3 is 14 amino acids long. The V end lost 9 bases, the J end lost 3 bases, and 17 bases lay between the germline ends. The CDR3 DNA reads TGTGCCAGTGCTGGGAGGGGAATGGACACTGAAGCTTTCTTT. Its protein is CASAGRGMDTEAFF. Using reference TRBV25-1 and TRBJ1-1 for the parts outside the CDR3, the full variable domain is EADIYQTPRYLVIGTGKKITLECSQTMGHDKMYWYQQDPGMELHLIHYSYGVNSTEKGDLSSESTVSRIRTEHFPLTLESARPSHTSQYLCASAGRGMDTEAFFGQGTRLTVV.

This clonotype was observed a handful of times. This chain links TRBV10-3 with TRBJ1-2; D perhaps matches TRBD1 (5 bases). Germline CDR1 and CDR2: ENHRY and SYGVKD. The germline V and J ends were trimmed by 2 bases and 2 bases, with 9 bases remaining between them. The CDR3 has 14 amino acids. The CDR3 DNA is TGTGCCATCAGTGAGGGCAGGGAGAACTATGGCTACACCTTC. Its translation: CAISEGRENYGYTF.

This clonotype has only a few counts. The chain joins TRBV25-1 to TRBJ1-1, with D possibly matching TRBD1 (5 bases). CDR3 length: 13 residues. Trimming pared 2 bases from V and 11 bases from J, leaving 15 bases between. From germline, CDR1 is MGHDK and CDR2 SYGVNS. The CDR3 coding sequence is TGTGCCAGCAGTGAAACAGTATCGAAGGGGGCTTTCTTT. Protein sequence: CASSETVSKGAFF.

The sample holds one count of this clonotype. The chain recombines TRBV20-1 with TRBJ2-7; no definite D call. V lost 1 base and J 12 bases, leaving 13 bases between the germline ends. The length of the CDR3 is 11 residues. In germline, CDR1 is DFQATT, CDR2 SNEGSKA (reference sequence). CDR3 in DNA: TGCAGTGCTAGAGTCGACTCCTTAGGGTACTTC. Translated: CSARVDSLGYF.